This is a list of T cell receptor beta chains from one sample in a study of blood T cells in healthy people across ages. TCRdb reprocessed the 5' RACE reads with MiXCR, giving one entry per CDR3 protein. The sample lists about 940,000 distinct CDR3 sequences, roughly 50% occurring once. The specimen sequenced was blood. Receptor source: a man aged 25 to 40 in good health. Each CDR3 is given with its conserved first and last residue. The D gene is left open where the match is weak. Rows give clone size only sometimes, using once, few, many, or a class for an expanded clone.

size,J,D,V,CDR3,DNA
.,TRBJ2-7,.,TRBV7-9,CASSLVEGGAYEQYF,TGTGCCAGCAGCTTAGTTGAAGGGGGAGCCTACGAGCAGTACTTC
.,TRBJ1-6,.,TRBV10-3,CAISEELTGIRPLHF,TGTGCCATCAGTGAAGAGTTGACGGGAATACGACCCCTCCACTTT
many,TRBJ1-6,.,TRBV27,CASSYNNSPLHF,TGTGCCAGCAGTTACAATAATTCACCCCTCCACTTT
.,TRBJ2-3,TRBD2,TRBV11-2,CASSQGLAGATDTQYF,TGTGCCAGCAGCCAGGGACTAGCGGGGGCCACAGATACGCAGTATTTT
.,TRBJ2-1,.,TRBV4-2,CASSLSDNHNEQFF,TGTGCCAGCAGCCTTTCGGATAACCACAATGAGCAGTTCTTC
few,TRBJ1-1,TRBD1,TRBV29-1,CSVAEGQTTEAFF,TGCAGCGTGGCAGAGGGACAGACCACTGAAGCTTTCTTT
.,TRBJ2-3,.,TRBV20-1,CSARLHLLDTQYF,TGCAGTGCTAGATTACACTTACTAGATACGCAGTATTTT
few,TRBJ1-1,.,TRBV5-1,CASSLDTGAHTEAFF,TGCGCCAGCAGCTTGGATACGGGGGCCCACACTGAAGCTTTCTTT
few,TRBJ2-3,TRBD2,TRBV12-3/TRBV12-4,CASRPRLAGSTDTQYF,TGTGCCAGCAGACCGAGACTAGCGGGGTCCACAGATACGCAGTATTTT
.,TRBJ2-1,.,TRBV29-1,CSAGPRGRQHNEQFF,TGCAGCGCGGGCCCCCGGGGGAGGCAACACAATGAGCAGTTCTTC
.,TRBJ2-5,.,TRBV5-5,CASSWSTSQETQYF,TGTGCCAGCAGCTGGTCCACTAGTCAAGAGACCCAGTACTTC
.,TRBJ1-5,.,TRBV10-3,CASSERGPQPQHF,TGTGCCAGCAGTGAGCGGGGGCCTCAGCCCCAGCATTTT
many,TRBJ2-5,.,TRBV28,CASQPDPGETQYF,TGTGCCAGCCAACCGGATCCTGGGGAGACCCAGTACTTC
.,TRBJ2-7,.,TRBV2,CASSMGDGGEQYF,TGTGCCAGCAGCATGGGGGATGGAGGCGAGCAGTACTTC
.,TRBJ2-1,TRBD1,TRBV3-1,CASTSTGAYEQFF,TGTGCCAGCACCTCAACAGGGGCGTATGAGCAGTTCTTC
few,TRBJ2-1,TRBD2,TRBV7-3,CASSLNAGDNEQFF,TGTGCCAGCAGCTTAAATGCGGGGGACAATGAGCAGTTCTTC
.,TRBJ1-2,TRBD1,TRBV20-1,CSARVPGQGNYGYTF,TGCAGTGCTAGAGTCCCGGGACAGGGGAACTATGGCTACACCTTC
.,TRBJ1-1,.,TRBV5-6,CASSTRGAARAFF,TGTGCCAGCAGCACAAGGGGGGCAGCGAGAGCTTTCTTT
.,TRBJ2-6,.,TRBV27,CASSLTWNSGANVLTF,TGTGCCAGCAGTTTAACGTGGAACTCTGGGGCCAACGTCCTGACTTTC
many,TRBJ2-1,TRBD1,TRBV6-2/TRBV6-3,CASSYEGASYNEQFF,TGTGCCAGCAGTTACGAGGGGGCGAGTTACAATGAGCAGTTCTTC
once,TRBJ1-1,.,TRBV21-1,CASSKAPKNTEAFF,TGTGCCAGCAGCAAAGCTCCCAAGAACACTGAAGCTTTCTTT
many,TRBJ2-5,TRBD2,TRBV18,CASSQGLEETQYF,TGTGCCAGCTCCCAAGGACTAGAAGAGACCCAGTACTTC
.,TRBJ1-1,.,TRBV29-1,CSAQDTEAFF,TGCAGCGCTCAGGACACTGAAGCTTTCTTT
.,TRBJ2-7,TRBD2,TRBV5-1,CASSLPQGEGGIRAYEQYF,TGCGCCAGCAGCTTGCCCCAAGGGGAGGGCGGAATTCGAGCCTACGAGCAGTACTTC
.,TRBJ2-2,.,TRBV20-1,CSALQDTGELFF,TGCAGTGCCCTACAGGACACCGGGGAGCTGTTTTTT
few,TRBJ1-2,.,TRBV6-1,CASSEAADGYTF,TGTGCCAGCAGTGAAGCCGCGGATGGCTACACCTTC
.,TRBJ2-1,.,TRBV25-1,CASSPPSPSLGEQFF,TGTGCCAGCAGCCCACCTAGCCCTTCGTTAGGAGAGCAGTTCTTC
.,TRBJ1-1,.,TRBV10-3,CAISESQGTEAFF,TGTGCCATCAGTGAGTCACAGGGTACTGAAGCTTTCTTT
few,TRBJ2-1,TRBD2,TRBV4-2,CASTERTSGAYNEQFF,TGTGCCAGCACCGAAAGGACTAGCGGCGCCTACAATGAGCAGTTCTTC
once,TRBJ2-2,TRBD1,TRBV20-1,CSALPGQGFTGELFF,TGCAGTGCCTTACCGGGACAGGGATTCACCGGGGAGCTGTTTTTT
few,TRBJ2-1,.,TRBV5-6,CASSSFERGINEQFF,TGTGCCAGCAGCTCCTTCGAGAGGGGCATCAATGAGCAGTTCTTC